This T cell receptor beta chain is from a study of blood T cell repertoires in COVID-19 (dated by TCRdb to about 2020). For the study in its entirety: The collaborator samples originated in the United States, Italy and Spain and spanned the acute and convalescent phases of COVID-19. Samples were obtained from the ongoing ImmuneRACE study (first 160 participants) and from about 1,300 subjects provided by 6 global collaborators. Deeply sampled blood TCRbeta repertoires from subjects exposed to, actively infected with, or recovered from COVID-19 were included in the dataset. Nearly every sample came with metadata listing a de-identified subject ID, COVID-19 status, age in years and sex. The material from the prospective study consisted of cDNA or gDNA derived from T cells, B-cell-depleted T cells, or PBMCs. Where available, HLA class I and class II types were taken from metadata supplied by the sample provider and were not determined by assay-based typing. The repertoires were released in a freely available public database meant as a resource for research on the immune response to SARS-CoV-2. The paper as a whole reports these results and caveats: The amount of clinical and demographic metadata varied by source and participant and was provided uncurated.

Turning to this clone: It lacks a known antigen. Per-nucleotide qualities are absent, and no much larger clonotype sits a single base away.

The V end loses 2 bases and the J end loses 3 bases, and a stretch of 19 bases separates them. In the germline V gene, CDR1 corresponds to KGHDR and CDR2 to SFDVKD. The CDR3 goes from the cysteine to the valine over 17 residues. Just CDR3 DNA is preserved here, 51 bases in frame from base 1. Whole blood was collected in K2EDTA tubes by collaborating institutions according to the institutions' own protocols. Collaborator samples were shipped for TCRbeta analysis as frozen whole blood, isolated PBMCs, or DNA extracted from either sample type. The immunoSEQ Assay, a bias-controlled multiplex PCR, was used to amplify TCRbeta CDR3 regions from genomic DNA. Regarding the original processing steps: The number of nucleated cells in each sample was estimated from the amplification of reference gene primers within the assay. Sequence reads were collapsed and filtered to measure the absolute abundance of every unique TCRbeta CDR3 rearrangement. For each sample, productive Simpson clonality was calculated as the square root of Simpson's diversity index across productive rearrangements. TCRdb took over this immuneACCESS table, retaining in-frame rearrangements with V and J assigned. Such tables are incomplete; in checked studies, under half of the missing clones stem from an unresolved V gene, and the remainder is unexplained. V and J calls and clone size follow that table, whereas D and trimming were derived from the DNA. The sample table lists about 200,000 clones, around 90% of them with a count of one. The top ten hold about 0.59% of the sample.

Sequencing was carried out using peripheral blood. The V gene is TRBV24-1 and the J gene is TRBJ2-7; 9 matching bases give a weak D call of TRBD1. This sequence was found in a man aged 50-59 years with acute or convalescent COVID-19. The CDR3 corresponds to CATSDSGGWGQGYEQYV. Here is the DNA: TGTGCCACCAGTGATTCGGGGGGGTGGGGACAGGGCTACGAGCAGTACGTC.